This T cell receptor beta chain was sequenced for a study of cytomegalovirus exposure and HLA in healthy donors. The assay was immunoSEQ multiplex PCR, and TCRdb's table has in-frame clones only and misses some. Of roughly 300,000 clones in the sample, roughly 85% were seen once. CDR1 LGHNA and CDR2 YSLEER come from the germline V gene. The CDR3 covers 13 residues. Losses at the gene ends were 0 bases for V and 15 bases for J; bases not matched to a gene: 4. The sequence was obtained from a woman aged 18-29 years in good health and CMV-seronegative. The V gene is TRBV4-3, the J gene TRBJ2-1; 11 bases are a match to TRBD2. What was sequenced was PBMCs. The CDR3 is CASSQEATSGTFF. CDR3 DNA sequence: TGCGCCAGCAGCCAAGAGGCGACTAGCGGGACGTTCTTC.